The 14 T cell receptor beta chains in this list originate from one sample, sequenced in a study of Graves' ophthalmopathy and Graves' hyperthyroidism. Amplification from RNA transcripts yielded the TCR beta CDR3 regions. First-round RT-PCR with HTBI primers preceded a second-round multiplex PCR. MiXCR, applied by TCRdb to the multiplex PCR reads, yields one record per CDR3 protein. The sample shows hundreds of thousands of distinct CDR3 sequences, 40% of them seen only once. Sequences were obtained from peripheral blood. These receptors were taken from an adult man with Graves' ophthalmopathy.

The CDR3 sequence is CASSYSIVSTDYEQYF. The CDR3 DNA reads TGTGCCAGCAGTTACTCCATCGTCTCGACGGACTACGAGCAGTACTTC. The chain has TRBV2 and TRBJ2-7, with unresolved D. This CDR3 region has 16 residues. Germline CDR1 reads SNHLY; CDR2 reads FYNNEI. Trimming cost V 5 bases and J 3 bases, with 20 bases left between them.

This chain uses TRBV19 with TRBJ1-2; a weak D match, TRBD1 (6 bases). The CDR3 extends over 13 amino acids. The germline V gene encodes CDR1 LNHDA and CDR2 SQIVND (reference sequence). Trimming shortened V by 3 bases and J by 7 bases, and 12 bases separated the two germline ends. The CDR3 DNA reads TGTGCCAGTAGTATGGGCAGGGACATTGGCTACACCTTC. It codes for CASSMGRDIGYTF.

A few counts support this clonotype. The V call is TRBV9, the J call TRBJ2-1, with D maybe TRBD2 (6 bases). Trimming took off 4 bases at V and 8 bases at J, with 13 bases between the two ends. The CDR3 spans 13 residues. CDR1 is SGDLS and CDR2 is YYNGEE in the germline V gene. CDR3: CASSLEGGDEQFF. The CDR3 region has the DNA TGTGCCAGCAGCCTCGAGGGAGGCGATGAGCAGTTCTTC.

This chain connects TRBV7-6 to TRBJ1-2, with 9 bases fitting TRBD1. This CDR3 comprises 14 residues. Per the germline V gene, CDR1 is SGHVS and CDR2 is FNYEAQ. Trimming cost V 2 bases and J 6 bases; bases outside gene matches: 4. CDR3 region: CASSLIRTGDGYTF. CDR3 in DNA: TGTGCCAGCAGCTTAATACGGACAGGGGATGGCTACACCTTC.

The genes are TRBV20-1 and TRBJ2-7; D is undetermined. This CDR3 comprises 13 residues. Germline assignment: CDR1 DFQATT and CDR2 SNEGSKA (reference sequence). The CDR3 is CSPCSGPLYEQYF. The DNA of the CDR3 is TGCAGCCCCTGTTCCGGGCCCCTCTACGAGCAGTACTTC.

For this clonotype: This CDR3 is missing its conserved last phenylalanine or tryptophan, likely due to a read error. The DNA is omitted, as the CDR3 cannot be located on it reliably, and the CDR3 follows TCRdb's listing. The CDR3 is CSARDEAGALI. The chain couples TRBV20-1 to TRBJ1-6. Counting both end residues, the CDR3 totals 11 amino acids. Per germline, CDR1 DFQATT and CDR2 SNEGSKA (reference sequence).

This chain joins TRBV7-9 and TRBJ2-7; TRBD1 matches 9 bases. CDR1 and CDR2 (germline): SEHNR, FQNEAQ (reference sequence). CDR3 length: 15 amino acids. V shed 6 bases, J shed 5 bases, and the junction held 11 bases outside the gene matches. This CDR3 reads CASSFLRQGVNEQYF. In nucleotides, the CDR3 is TGTGCCAGCAGTTTCTTACGACAGGGGGTAAACGAGCAGTACTTC.

The V call is TRBV29-1, the J call TRBJ1-1, with D uncertain. Germline V gene lookup returns CDR1 SQVTM and CDR2 ANQGSEA. Trimming left V 8 bases short and J 8 bases short, with 15 bases between. The CDR3 length is 11 residues. The CDR3 bases are TGCAGCTTCCCCCAGGAGGCAGAAGCTTTCTTT. It translates to CSFPQEAEAFF.

This clonotype showed up many times. The J gene is TRBJ1-2, the V gene TRBV7-2, with no clear D. The CDR3 runs 14 residues. Germline assignment: CDR1 SGHTA and CDR2 FQGNSA. V was clipped by 1 base and J by 1 base, with 7 bases between them. The CDR3 region is CASSLVASNYGYTF. The CDR3 coding sequence is TGTGCCAGCAGCTTAGTTGCCAGTAACTATGGCTACACCTTC.

The CDR3 here is CASSNSGNTQYF. CDR3 DNA sequence: TGTGCCAGCAGCAATAGCGGGAATACGCAGTATTTT. The V and J genes are TRBV7-2 and TRBJ2-3; TRBD2 agrees at 8 bases. The CDR3 extends over 12 amino acids. CDR1 and CDR2 (germline): SGHTA, FQGNSA. V dropped 5 bases and J dropped 7; count of bases not matched to a gene: 2.

This clonotype was counted at least ten times. The chain has TRBV12-3 or TRBV12-4 and TRBJ2-7; 8 positions match TRBD1. The trim removed 7 bases at V and 8 bases at J, leaving 10 bases unmatched. There are 13 residues in the CDR3. CDR3 bases: TGTGCCAGCACCTCGGACAGGGTGCGCAAGCAGTACTTC. It codes for CASTSDRVRKQYF.

V and J are TRBV15 and TRBJ2-5; D uncertain. V was clipped by 3 bases and J by 5 bases, with 13 bases between them. CDR1 is LNHNV, CDR2 YYDKDF, per germline (reference sequence). This CDR3 contains 14 residues. The CDR3 coding sequence is TGTGCCACCAGCAGCTTAATAGCAGGCGAGACCCAGTACTTC. Translated, it gives CATSSLIAGETQYF.

The DNA for the CDR3 is TGTGCCATCAGTGGGGTGGAGGGGAGCACAGATACGCAGTATTTT. Protein: CAISGVEGSTDTQYF. The rearrangement uses TRBV10-3 and TRBJ2-3, with a tentative D call TRBD2 (6 bases). Between the trimmed V and J ends, which lost 4 bases and 0 bases, there was a span of 11 bases. The CDR3 has 15 residues. In germline, CDR1 is ENHRY, CDR2 SYGVKD.

Many counts were recorded for this clonotype. V usage is TRBV29-1 and J usage is TRBJ1-3; no clear D gene. The V gene's germline CDR1 is SQVTM and CDR2 ANQGSEA. The CDR3 loop spans 12 amino acids. Trimming cost V 0 bases and J 9 bases, with 9 bases left between them. CDR3 sequence: CSVEDPVRTIYF. The CDR3, as DNA: TGCAGCGTTGAAGATCCCGTCCGCACCATATATTTT.